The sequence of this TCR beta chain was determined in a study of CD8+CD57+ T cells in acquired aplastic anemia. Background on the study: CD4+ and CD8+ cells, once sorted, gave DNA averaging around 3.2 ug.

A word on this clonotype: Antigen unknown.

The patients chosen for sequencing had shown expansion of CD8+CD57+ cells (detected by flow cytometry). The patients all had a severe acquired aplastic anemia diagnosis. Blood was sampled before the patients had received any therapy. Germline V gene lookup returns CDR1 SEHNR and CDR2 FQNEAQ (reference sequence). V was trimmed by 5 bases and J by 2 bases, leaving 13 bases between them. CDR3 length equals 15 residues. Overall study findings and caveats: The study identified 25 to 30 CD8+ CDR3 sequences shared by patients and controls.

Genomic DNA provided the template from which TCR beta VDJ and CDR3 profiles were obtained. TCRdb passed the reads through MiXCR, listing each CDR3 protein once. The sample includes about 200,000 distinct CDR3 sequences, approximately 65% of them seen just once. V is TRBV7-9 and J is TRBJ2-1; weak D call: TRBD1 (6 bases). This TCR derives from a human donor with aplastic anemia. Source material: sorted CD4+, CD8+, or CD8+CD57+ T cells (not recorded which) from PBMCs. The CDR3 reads CASSPMTGPYNEQFF. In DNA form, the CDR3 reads TGTGCCAGCAGCCCCATGACAGGCCCCTACAATGAGCAGTTCTTC.